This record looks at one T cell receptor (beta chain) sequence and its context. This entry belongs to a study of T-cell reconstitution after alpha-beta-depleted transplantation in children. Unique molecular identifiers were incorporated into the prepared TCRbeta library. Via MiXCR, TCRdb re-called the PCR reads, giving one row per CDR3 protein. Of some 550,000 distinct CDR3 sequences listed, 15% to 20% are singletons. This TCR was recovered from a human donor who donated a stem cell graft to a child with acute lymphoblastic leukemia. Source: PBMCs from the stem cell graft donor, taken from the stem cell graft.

CDR3 amino acids: CASSPQGGRLDTQYF. Here the CDR3 DNA reads TGTGCCAGCAGCCCCCAGGGGGGCCGGTTGGATACGCAGTATTTT. This rearrangement joins TRBV9 to TRBJ2-3, with a possible D match to TRBD1 (7 bases). CDR1 is SGDLS, CDR2 YYNGEE, per germline. With 4 bases removed from V and 6 bases from J, the gap between germline ends came to 18 bases. This CDR3 is built from 15 residues.